Shown below are 10 T cell receptor beta chains from a single sample sequenced in a study of shared clonotypes between healthy human individuals. Sequencing was performed with immunoSEQ multiplex PCR; in TCRdb, only in-frame clones are kept and a portion is missing. The data contain around 320,000 clones, around 90% of them singletons. The source material was memory CD8+ T cells sorted from blood. Sample subset: CD45RO+ cells pooled with CCR7-negative TemRA cells. The source is a young man in good health.

About this clone: A much bigger clone sits one base away, suggesting this may be a read error. The chain uses TRBV30 and TRBJ2-1; D not resolved. Germline V gene sequence: CDR1 GTSNPN, CDR2 SVGIG (reference sequence). V lost 1 base, J lost 9 bases, and 4 bases lay in between. CDR3 size: 10 residues. The CDR3 loop reads CAWSDSEQFF. The CDR3 DNA sequence: TGTGCCTGGAGTGACAGTGAGCAGTTCTTC. Full variable domain (rest looked up from reference TRBV30 and TRBJ2-1): SQTIHQWPATLVQPVGSPLSLECTVEGTSNPNLYWYRQAAGRGLQLLFYSVGIGQISSEVPQNLSASRPQDRQFILSSKKLLLSDSGFYLCAWSDSEQFFGPGTRLTVL.

The chain is built from TRBV7-9 and TRBJ2-5; 12 positions match TRBD2. V shed 5 bases, J shed 3 bases, and the junction held 7 bases outside the gene matches. Germline V CDR1 and CDR2: SEHNR, FQNEAQ (reference sequence). This CDR3 comprises 16 residues. The CDR3 DNA sequence: TGTGCCAGCAGCCGAGCGACTAGCGGGGGAAAAGAGACCCAGTACTTC. Amino acid sequence: CASSRATSGGKETQYF.

The chain has TRBV4-1 and TRBJ2-3; 10 nucleotides match TRBD2. Germline trimming cut 4 bases from V and 7 bases from J; bases unmatched to any gene: 11. The CDR3 is 16 amino acids. Germline V gene data show CDR1 as MGHRA and CDR2 as YSYEKL. CDR3 in amino acids: CASSPKVAGGPNTQYF. Here the CDR3 DNA reads TGCGCCAGCAGCCCTAAGGTAGCGGGGGGCCCGAATACGCAGTATTTT.

The chain combines TRBV9 with TRBJ2-1; 10 bases fit TRBD1. V lost 1 base, J lost 7 bases, and 8 bases stayed unmatched. The CDR3 extends over 16 amino acids. Germline V lookup: CDR1 SGDLS, CDR2 YYNGEE. The CDR3 is CASSVQRDRGPNEQFF. The CDR3 DNA is TGTGCCAGCAGCGTACAACGGGACAGGGGCCCAAATGAGCAGTTCTTC.

V gene TRBV29-1 combines with J gene TRBJ1-4; D is perhaps TRBD1 (5 bases). Germline loops: CDR1 SQVTM, CDR2 ANQGSEA. Deletions cut 4 bases from V and 2 bases from J, with 11 bases between. This CDR3 is built from 14 residues. The CDR3 here is CSVVGGATNEKLFF. The CDR3, as DNA: TGCAGCGTTGTAGGCGGGGCGACTAATGAAAAACTGTTTTTT.

The chain combines TRBV7-9 with TRBJ2-1; 11 positions match TRBD2. The J segment lost 8 bases and the V segment lost 2 bases, leaving 8 bases of the junction unmatched. The length of the CDR3 is 16 residues. Germline CDR1 and CDR2: SEHNR and FQNEAQ (reference sequence). In DNA form, the CDR3 reads TGTGCCAGCAGCTTACTACTAGCGGGAGTTATGGATGAGCAGTTCTTC. It specifies CASSLLLAGVMDEQFF. Supplemented by reference TRBV7-9 and TRBJ2-1, the full variable domain reads DTGVSQNPRHKITKRGQNVTFRCDPISEHNRLYWYRQTLGQGPEFLTYFQNEAQLEKSRLLSDRFSAERPKGSFSTLEIQRTEQGDSAMYLCASSLLLAGVMDEQFFGPGTRLTVL.

This clone showed up just once. The CDR3 DNA is TGTGCCAGCAGCCCTAGTGTCGGGGGGCGGGGAGATACGCAGTATTTT. Translating it yields CASSPSVGGRGDTQYF. V usage is TRBV7-6 and J usage is TRBJ2-3; the D gene is possibly TRBD2 (7 bases). V gave up 5 bases and J gave up 5 bases, with 20 bases separating them. The CDR3 runs 16 residues. CDR1 and CDR2 (germline): SGHVS, FNYEAQ.

This chain joins TRBV7-9 and TRBJ1-5, with 8 bases matching TRBD1. The V gene's germline CDR1 is SEHNR and CDR2 FQNEAQ (reference sequence). J lost 4 bases, V lost 4 bases, and 6 bases had no gene match. The CDR3 is made up of 15 amino acids. The CDR3 DNA follows: TGTGCCAGCAGCTCGGACAGGGCCGATAATCAGCCCCAGCATTTT. Its translation: CASSSDRADNQPQHF.

The genes are TRBV5-1 and TRBJ1-5; D is ambiguous. V shed 0 bases and J shed 3 bases, with 10 bases lying between them. Germline CDR1 is SGHRS and CDR2 is YFSETQ. The CDR3 covers 15 residues. CDR3 in DNA: TGCGCCAGCAGCTTGGGGAGCAGCTACAATCAGCCCCAGCATTTT. Amino acids: CASSLGSSYNQPQHF.

The V call is TRBV10-3, the J call TRBJ2-1, with 11 bases fitting TRBD2. Looked up from germline, CDR1 is ENHRY and CDR2 is SYGVKD. This CDR3 is 15 amino acids long. J gave up 8 bases and V 7 bases, and 10 bases lay outside the gene matches. The CDR3 protein is CAITTTSGTSHEQFF. In DNA form, the CDR3 reads TGTGCCATCACCACGACTAGCGGGACCTCGCATGAGCAGTTCTTC.